A single sample gave rise to the 31 T cell receptor beta chains below, sequenced in a study of cytomegalovirus exposure and HLA in healthy donors. With 60 Vbeta and 13 Jbeta primers, the PCR was carried out. Assay: immunoSEQ multiplex PCR; the TCRdb copy retains only in-frame clones and omits some. The data show about 120,000 clones, with approximately 80% seen just once and around 4.3% held by the top ten. Sequenced material: PBMCs. The receptors stem from a man in his thirties or forties in good health and CMV-seropositive.

V usage is TRBV6-1 and J usage is TRBJ2-7; 9 positions agree with TRBD1. Germline V gives CDR1 MNHNS, CDR2 SASEGT. J lost 2 bases, V lost 4 bases, and 6 bases had no gene match. The CDR3 totals 15 residues. CDR3 in amino acids: CASSVGQGPAYEQYF. CDR3 in DNA: TGTGCCAGCAGTGTAGGACAGGGGCCGGCCTACGAGCAGTACTTC.

This clone was seen a single time. One junction end disagrees with the germline gene, perhaps due to a read error. V is TRBV4-2 and J is TRBJ2-4, with unresolved D. The germline V gene has CDR1 LGHNA and CDR2 YNFKEQ. The CDR3 has 14 amino acids. Here the CDR3 DNA reads TGTGCCAGCAGCCAGAGCAGATCCAAAAACAGTCAGTACTTC. It encodes CASSQSRSKNSQYF.

In its sample, this clone was seen a few times. The V gene is TRBV5-1, the J gene TRBJ1-2, with D tentatively TRBD1 (5 bases). Trimming removed 0 bases from V and 8 bases from J, with 14 bases in between. CDR3 length: 14 residues. In germline, CDR1 is SGHRS, CDR2 YFSETQ. CDR3 sequence (DNA): TGCGCCAGCAGCTTGGATCGGGGGACTGGCGGCTACACCTTC. Translation gives CASSLDRGTGGYTF. The whole variable domain, remainder taken from reference TRBV5-1 and TRBJ1-2, is KAGVTQTPRYLIKTRGQQVTLSCSPISGHRSVSWYQQTPGQGLQFLFEYFSETQRNKGNFPGRFSGRQFSNSRSEMNVSTLELGDSALYLCASSLDRGTGGYTFGSGTRLTVV.

This sequence joins TRBV7-9 and TRBJ2-7, with no clear D. V dropped 5 bases and J dropped 9 bases, with 14 bases sitting between them. The CDR3 totals 12 residues. Per germline, CDR1 SEHNR and CDR2 FQNEAQ (reference sequence). The CDR3 DNA sequence: TGTGCCAGCAGCCCGTCCAACCGAGGGCAGTACTTC. Translated: CASSPSNRGQYF.

V usage is TRBV7-9 and J usage is TRBJ2-5; no reliable D call. The germline CDR1 and CDR2 sequences are SEHNR and FQNEAQ (reference sequence). The V end was cut by 4 bases, the J end by 1 base, with 16 bases between. The CDR3 totals 16 residues. The CDR3 protein is CASSSDLRVSQETQYF. The CDR3 nucleotides read TGTGCCAGCAGCTCTGACCTCCGGGTGTCCCAAGAGACCCAGTACTTC.

The V and J genes are TRBV29-1 and TRBJ2-7; a weak D match, TRBD2 (5 bases). V shed 6 bases and J shed 12 bases, with 18 bases lying between them. The CDR3 spans 11 residues. Germline-derived CDR1 and CDR2 are SQVTM and ANQGSEA. CDR3 nucleotide sequence: TGCAGCGTCGTCCGGGGAAACTTTAGGTACTTC. Protein product: CSVVRGNFRYF.

V usage is TRBV7-3 and J usage is TRBJ2-1; tentatively, D is TRBD2 (5 bases). V was clipped by 2 bases and J by 9 bases, with 11 bases between them. Germline V CDR1 and CDR2: SGHTA, FQGTGA. The CDR3 extends over 13 amino acids. This CDR3 is CASSLGGLREQFF. CDR3 nucleotides: TGTGCCAGCAGCTTAGGTGGACTCCGTGAGCAGTTCTTC.

The chain has TRBV6-5 and TRBJ1-5; 9 bases agree with TRBD1. Trimming took 3 bases from V and 7 from J; bases not matched to a gene: 4. In germline, CDR1 is MNHEY, CDR2 SVGAGI. CDR3 length: 14 residues. The CDR3 loop is CASSYTGGGQPQHF. CDR3 sequence (DNA): TGTGCCAGCAGTTATACAGGGGGCGGACAGCCCCAGCATTTT.

V is TRBV28 and J is TRBJ2-7, with 7 bases aligning to TRBD1. V gave up 6 bases and J gave up 5 bases; unmatched junction bases: 19. There are 17 residues in the CDR3. The V gene's germline CDR1 is MDHEN and CDR2 SYDVKM. For the CDR3, the DNA is TGTGCCAGCAGCCCTCCCGACAGGGCTCGCTCGGGTAACGAGCAGTACTTC. Translating gives CASSPPDRARSGNEQYF.

V is TRBV4-1 and J is TRBJ2-7, with 7 bases matching TRBD2. The V gene end was trimmed by 0 bases and the J gene end by 2 bases; junction bases not matched to a gene: 7. CDR3 length equals 16 residues. Germline-derived CDR1 and CDR2 are MGHRA and YSYEKL. CDR3 loop: CASSQDLERGTYEQYF. In DNA, the CDR3 is TGCGCCAGCAGCCAAGATCTCGAGCGGGGAACCTACGAGCAGTACTTC.

The chain combines TRBV19 with TRBJ2-5, with 14 bases identical to TRBD2. The better agreement between TRBJ2-7 and the DNA end casts doubt on the J call. Germline V CDR1 and CDR2: LNHDA, SQIVND (reference sequence). The CDR3 loop spans 17 amino acids. CDR3 DNA: TGTGCCAGTAGTAAAGGGACTAGCGGGAGTAAGTTTTACGAGCAGTACTTC. Amino acids: CASSKGTSGSKFYEQYF.

V and J are TRBV15 and TRBJ2-3; no definite D call. CDR3 length: 15 amino acids. The V gene's germline CDR1 is LNHNV and CDR2 YYDKDF (reference sequence). V was trimmed by 4 bases and J by 6 bases, leaving 17 bases between them. This CDR3 is CATSNKAAHPDTQYF. The CDR3 DNA is TGTGCCACCAGCAACAAGGCGGCACACCCCGATACGCAGTATTTT.

J is TRBJ2-2 and V is TRBV13; TRBD1 aligns across 9 bases. The CDR3 runs 19 residues. J was trimmed by 0 bases and V by 4 bases; bases with no gene match: 12. CDR1 and CDR2 (germline): PRHDT, FYEKMQ (reference sequence). The CDR3, as DNA: TGTGCCAGCAGCTCCCTGACAGGGGGGGTATTTTCGAACACCGGGGAGCTGTTTTTT. Translated, it gives CASSSLTGGVFSNTGELFF. The variable domain in full, completed from reference TRBV13 and TRBJ2-2, reads AAGVIQSPRHLIKEKRETATLKCYPIPRHDTVYWYQQGPGQDPQFLISFYEKMQSDKGSIPDRFSAQQFSDYHSELNMSSLELGDSALYFCASSSLTGGVFSNTGELFFGEGSRLTVL.

This chain links TRBV28 with TRBJ1-5; D gene ambiguous. V was shortened by 6 bases and J by 4 bases, with 10 bases between the two germline ends. Germline values: CDR1 MDHEN, CDR2 SYDVKM. CDR3 length equals 13 residues. CDR3 protein: CASSAGPNQPQHF. In nucleotides, the CDR3 is TGTGCCAGCAGCGCTGGCCCGAATCAGCCCCAGCATTTT.

This rearrangement joins TRBV19 to TRBJ1-2; D is perhaps TRBD1 (5 bases). Per germline, CDR1 LNHDA and CDR2 SQIVND (reference sequence). The V gene lost 6 bases and the J gene lost 3 bases, with 11 bases spanning the gap. This CDR3 comprises 13 residues. The CDR3 loop reads CASRGPGHYGYTF. CDR3 DNA: TGTGCCAGTAGGGGGCCAGGACACTATGGCTACACCTTC.

In this sample, this clone turned up once. The V gene is TRBV19, the J gene TRBJ1-5; D is uncertain. V lost 3 bases, J lost 2 bases, and 14 bases lay in between. CDR3 length: 16 residues. CDR1 and CDR2 from the germline V gene are LNHDA and SQIVND (reference sequence). The CDR3 DNA reads as TGTGCCAGTAGTATCGGACGGGGTAGGGGCAATCAGCCCCAGCATTTT. This encodes CASSIGRGRGNQPQHF.

In its sample, this clone was seen a few times. The rearrangement joins TRBV5-1 to TRBJ2-7; 8 bases are shared with TRBD2. V gave up 6 bases and J gave up 6 bases; unmatched junction bases: 14. The CDR3 runs to 15 residues. CDR1 SGHRS and CDR2 YFSETQ come from the germline V gene. CDR3 in amino acids: CASTPDPGGESEQYF. CDR3 DNA: TGCGCCAGCACCCCCGACCCCGGGGGGGAGAGCGAGCAGTACTTC.

The gene calls are TRBV2 and TRBJ1-2; tentative D call: TRBD1 (5 bases). In germline, CDR1 is SNHLY, CDR2 FYNNEI. The CDR3 runs to 14 residues. Trimming shortened V by 8 bases and J by 4 bases, and 17 bases separated the two germline ends. CDR3 coding DNA: TGTGCCAGCGCGGGGACTCCGTCGGGCTATGGCTACACCTTC. Translated, it gives CASAGTPSGYGYTF.

CDR3 in amino acids: CASSERRDRDYGYTF. The CDR3 nucleotides read TGTGCCAGCAGTGAAAGGAGGGACAGGGACTATGGCTACACCTTC. V is TRBV6-1 and J is TRBJ1-2; TRBD1 aligns across 9 bases. This CDR3 is 15 amino acids long. Looked up from germline, CDR1 is MNHNS and CDR2 is SASEGT. The trim removed 2 bases at V and 3 bases at J, leaving 4 bases unmatched.

This clone came up once. The gene calls are TRBV28 and TRBJ2-2; D is ambiguous. CDR1 and CDR2 (germline): MDHEN, SYDVKM. The CDR3 contains 12 residues. Trimming removed 1 base from V and 7 bases from J, with 4 bases in between. As DNA, the CDR3 is TGTGCCAGCAGTTTATCCATCGGGGAGCTGTTTTTT. Translating gives CASSLSIGELFF.

This clone came up a few times. The chain combines TRBV7-9 with TRBJ1-6; D unresolved. Germline loops: CDR1 SEHNR, CDR2 FQNEAQ (reference sequence). CDR3 length: 14 amino acids. V lost 1 base, J lost 5 bases, and 6 bases lay in between. CDR3 region: CASSLVLDNSPLHF. The CDR3 coding sequence is TGTGCCAGCAGCTTAGTGTTAGATAATTCACCCCTCCACTTT.

CDR3 sequence: CATSREGRESDTQYF. The CDR3 region has the DNA TGTGCCACCAGCAGAGAGGGGAGGGAATCGGATACGCAGTATTTT. V gene TRBV15 combines with J gene TRBJ2-3, with TRBD2 matching 7 bases. V trimming: 0 bases; J trimming: 6 bases; junction bases outside the gene matches: 6. The CDR3 is made up of 15 amino acids. Germline V gives CDR1 LNHNV, CDR2 YYDKDF (reference sequence).

This sequence joins TRBV5-1 and TRBJ1-4; unclear D gene. The length of the CDR3 is 12 residues. Trimming left V 4 bases short and J 10 bases short, with 11 bases between. Per the germline V gene, CDR1 is SGHRS and CDR2 is YFSETQ. The CDR3 loop is CASSQTAGKLFF. In DNA, the CDR3 is TGCGCCAGCAGCCAGACTGCTGGAAAACTGTTTTTT. The whole variable domain, filled in from reference TRBV5-1 and TRBJ1-4, reads KAGVTQTPRYLIKTRGQQVTLSCSPISGHRSVSWYQQTPGQGLQFLFEYFSETQRNKGNFPGRFSGRQFSNSRSEMNVSTLELGDSALYLCASSQTAGKLFFGSGTQLSVL.

The rearrangement joins TRBV7-9 to TRBJ2-3; possibly TRBD2 for D (7 bases). Germline V lookup: CDR1 SEHNR, CDR2 FQNEAQ (reference sequence). The CDR3 has 15 amino acids. Trimming cost V 2 bases and J 2 bases, with 11 bases left between them. The CDR3 DNA reads TGTGCCAGCAGCTTATTGGGGGGGCACACAGATACGCAGTATTTT. Protein product: CASSLLGGHTDTQYF.

The chain recombines TRBV19 with TRBJ2-7; 7 bases line up with TRBD2. V dropped 0 bases and J dropped 2; count of bases not matched to a gene: 7. The CDR3 covers 16 residues. Germline V CDR1 and CDR2: LNHDA, SQIVND (reference sequence). In nucleotides, the CDR3 is TGTGCCAGTAGTATAGATCTCAGCGGGGCCCCCTACGAGCAGTACTTC. Its translation: CASSIDLSGAPYEQYF. The full variable domain, its missing parts supplied by reference TRBV19 and TRBJ2-7, is DGGITQSPKYLFRKEGQNVTLSCEQNLNHDAMYWYRQDPGQGLRLIYYSQIVNDFQKGDIAEGYSVSREKKESFPLTVTSAQKNPTAFYLCASSIDLSGAPYEQYFGPGTRLTVT.

The chain has TRBV29-1 and TRBJ1-3, with 7 nucleotides matching TRBD1. The CDR3 consists of 16 residues. The ends lost 4 bases at V and 7 bases at J; junction bases unmatched: 16. The germline V gene has CDR1 SQVTM and CDR2 ANQGSEA. Written as DNA, the CDR3 is TGCAGCGTTGCGGGCTTTGGACAGGCTCTTAGGAACACCATATATTTT. Residues: CSVAGFGQALRNTIYF.

This chain connects TRBV4-3 to TRBJ2-5, with 8 bases lining up with TRBD2. The CDR3 has 16 residues. Looked up from germline, CDR1 is LGHNA and CDR2 is YSLEER. V lost 0 bases, J lost 5 bases, and 8 bases stayed unmatched. The CDR3 protein is CASSQDTGGAGETQYF. The CDR3 region has the DNA TGCGCCAGCAGCCAAGATACCGGGGGGGCCGGGGAGACCCAGTACTTC.

The rearrangement links TRBV27 to TRBJ2-1; 9 bases fit TRBD1. This CDR3 region has 17 residues. Germline lookup yields CDR1 MNHEY and CDR2 SMNVEV (reference sequence). V trimming: 2 bases; J trimming: 10 bases; junction bases outside the gene matches: 15. The CDR3 DNA is TGTGCCAGCAGTTTAAGGGTGGGACAGGGATATGCTAGCGAGCAGTTCTTC. It is translated as CASSLRVGQGYASEQFF.

The V and J genes are TRBV6-5 and TRBJ1-4; a possible D gene is TRBD1 (6 bases). V shed 7 bases and J shed 5 bases, with 17 bases lying between them. Looked up from germline, CDR1 is MNHEY and CDR2 is SVGAGI. The CDR3 covers 15 residues. The CDR3 sequence: CASNLDREKNEKLFF. The DNA for the CDR3 is TGTGCCAGCAACCTGGACAGAGAGAAGAATGAAAAACTGTTTTTT.

J is TRBJ2-7 and V is TRBV9; 7 bases agree with TRBD1. CDR3 length: 13 residues. The J segment lost 6 bases and the V segment lost 4 bases, leaving 7 bases of the junction unmatched. CDR1 is SGDLS and CDR2 is YYNGEE in the germline V gene. The chain's CDR3 is CASSPSTGREQYF. CDR3 bases: TGTGCCAGCAGCCCATCGACAGGGCGCGAGCAGTACTTC.

This rearrangement joins TRBV9 to TRBJ2-5; TRBD2 matches 8 bases. V was clipped by 7 bases and J by 2 bases; unmatched bases: 4. This CDR3 region has 13 residues. The germline CDR1 and CDR2 sequences are SGDLS and YYNGEE. CDR3 DNA sequence: TGTGCCAGCTCGGGGGGGGCTCAAGAGACCCAGTACTTC. It specifies CASSGGAQETQYF. Full variable domain (outside the CDR3, taken from reference TRBV9 and TRBJ2-5): DSGVTQTPKHLITATGQRVTLRCSPRSGDLSVYWYQQSLDQGLQFLIQYYNGEERAKGNILERFSAQQFPDLHSELNLSSLELGDSALYFCASSGGAQETQYFGPGTRLLVL.